Below, one TCR beta chain is given with its context. The data belong to a study of blood T cell repertoires in COVID-19. The CDR3 covers 19 residues. Trimming took 2 bases from V and 0 from J; bases not matched to a gene: 11. Germline assignment: CDR1 MNHEY and CDR2 SVGEGT. Authors' methods: From reference gene primer amplification, estimates of nucleated cell counts were derived. Only in-frame clones appear in the TCRdb table, and some are missing; sequencing was by immunoSEQ multiplex PCR. The DNA was the basis for D and trimming; V, J and clone size are from that table. The data contain about 130,000 clones, less than 90% of them singletons.

Source material: PBMCs or T cells enriched from blood (not recorded which). This TCR was recovered from a man aged 30-40 years who had recovered from COVID-19. The V gene is TRBV6-2 or TRBV6-3, the J gene TRBJ2-3, with 10 bases identical to TRBD2. The CDR3 protein is CASSYRPSGSKVSTDTQYF. CDR3 in DNA: TGTGCCAGCAGTTACAGGCCTAGCGGGAGTAAGGTTAGCACAGATACGCAGTATTTT.